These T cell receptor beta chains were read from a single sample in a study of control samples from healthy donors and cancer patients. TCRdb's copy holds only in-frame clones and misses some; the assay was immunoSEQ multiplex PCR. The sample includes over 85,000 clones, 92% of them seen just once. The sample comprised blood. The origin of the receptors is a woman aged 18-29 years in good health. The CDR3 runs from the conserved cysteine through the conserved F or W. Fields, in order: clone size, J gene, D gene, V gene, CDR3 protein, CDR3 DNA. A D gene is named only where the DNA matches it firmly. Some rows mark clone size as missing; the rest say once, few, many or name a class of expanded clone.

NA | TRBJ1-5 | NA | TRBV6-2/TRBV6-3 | CASSFRPINQPQHF | TGTGCCAGCAGTTTCCGACCGATTAATCAGCCCCAGCATTTT
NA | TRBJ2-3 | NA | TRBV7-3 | CASSLGAVTDTQYF | TGTGCCAGCAGCTTAGGGGCAGTAACAGATACGCAGTATTTT
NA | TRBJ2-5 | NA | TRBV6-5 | CASISPGDETQYF | TGTGCCAGCATATCCCCAGGGGACGAGACCCAGTACTTC
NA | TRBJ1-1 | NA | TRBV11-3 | CASSLDPGYAKEAFF | TGTGCCAGCAGCTTAGATCCAGGTTACGCGAAAGAAGCTTTCTTT
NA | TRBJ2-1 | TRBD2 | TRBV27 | CASTLAGGYNEQFF | TGTGCCAGCACCCTAGCGGGGGGGTACAATGAGCAGTTCTTC
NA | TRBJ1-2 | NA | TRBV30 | CAWSVHREGLDGYTF | TGTGCCTGGAGTGTACATCGGGAGGGACTAGATGGCTACACCTTC
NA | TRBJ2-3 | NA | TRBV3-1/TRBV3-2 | CASSRFSVRTDTQYF | TGTGCCAGCAGCCGGTTCAGTGTCCGGACAGATACGCAGTATTTT
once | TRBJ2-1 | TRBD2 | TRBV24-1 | CATSRAGVLNEQFF | TGTGCCACCAGTAGGGCGGGGGTCCTCAATGAGCAGTTCTTC
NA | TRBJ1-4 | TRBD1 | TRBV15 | CATSRQGANEKLFF | TGTGCCACCAGCAGACAGGGGGCTAATGAAAAACTGTTTTTT
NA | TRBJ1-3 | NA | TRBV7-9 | CASSSSGTGGNTIYF | TGTGCCAGCAGCTCGTCCGGGACCGGGGGAAACACCATATATTTT
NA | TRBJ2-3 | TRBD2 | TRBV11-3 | CASSLERGGADTQYF | TGTGCCAGCAGCTTAGAGCGGGGGGGTGCAGATACGCAGTATTTT
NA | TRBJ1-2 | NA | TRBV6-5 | CASSYRNEAEGYTF | TGTGCCAGCAGTTACCGCAACGAGGCGGAGGGCTACACCTTC
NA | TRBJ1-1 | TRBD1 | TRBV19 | CASKDRGSLGFF | TGTGCCAGTAAGGACAGGGGGAGCCTGGGGTTCTTT
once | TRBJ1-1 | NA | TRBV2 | CASRKGAGVYTEAFF | TGTGCCAGCAGGAAAGGGGCAGGGGTCTACACTGAAGCTTTCTTT
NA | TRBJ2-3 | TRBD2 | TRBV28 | CASSFRGDRTDTQYF | TGTGCCAGCAGTTTTCGGGGGGACCGCACAGATACGCAGTATTTT
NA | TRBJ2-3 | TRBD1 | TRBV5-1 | CASRGQITDTQYF | TGCGCCAGCAGGGGACAGATCACAGATACGCAGTATTTT
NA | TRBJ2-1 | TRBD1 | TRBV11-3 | CASSLARQGANEQFF | TGTGCCAGCAGCTTAGCGAGACAGGGGGCAAATGAGCAGTTCTTC
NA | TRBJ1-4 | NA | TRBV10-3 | CAISESRLKGEKLFF | TGTGCCATCAGTGAGTCTCGATTGAAGGGTGAAAAACTGTTTTTT
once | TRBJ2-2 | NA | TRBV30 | CAWRKDTGELFF | TGTGCCTGGAGGAAAGACACCGGGGAGCTGTTTTTT
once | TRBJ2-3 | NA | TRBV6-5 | CASRDLARGTDTQYF | TGTGCCAGCAGGGATCTAGCGAGGGGGACAGATACGCAGTATTTT
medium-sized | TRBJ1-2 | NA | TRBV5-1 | CASSFLGAAYGYTF | TGCGCCAGCAGCTTTTTAGGGGCCGCCTATGGCTACACCTTC
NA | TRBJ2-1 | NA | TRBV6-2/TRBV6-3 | CASSYSTGADEQFF | TGTGCCAGCAGTTACTCGACGGGCGCGGATGAGCAGTTCTTC
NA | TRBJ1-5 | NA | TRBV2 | CASSAEEGNQPQHF | TGTGCCAGCAGTGCCGAGGAGGGCAATCAGCCCCAGCATTTT
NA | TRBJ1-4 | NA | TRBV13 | CASSLRAASEKLFF | TGTGCCAGCAGCTTAAGGGCGGCTTCTGAAAAACTGTTTTTT
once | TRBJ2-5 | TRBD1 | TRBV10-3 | CAISDQDRGETQYF | TGTGCCATCAGTGACCAAGACAGGGGAGAGACCCAGTACTTC
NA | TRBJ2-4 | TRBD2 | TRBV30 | CAWSVGLAGDIQYF | TGTGCCTGGAGTGTCGGGCTAGCGGGAGACATTCAGTACTTC
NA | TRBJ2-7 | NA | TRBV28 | CASSLPGQAHYEQYF | TGTGCCAGCAGTCTCCCGGGACAAGCACACTACGAGCAGTACTTC
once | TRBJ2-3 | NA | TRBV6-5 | CASSTTRSAQYF | TGTGCCAGCAGCACGACTAGATCGGCGCAGTATTTT
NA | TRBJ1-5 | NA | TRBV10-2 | CASGTTDRQPQHF | TGCGCCAGCGGTACGACAGACAGGCAGCCCCAGCATTTT
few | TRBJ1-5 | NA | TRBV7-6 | CASSLSPPQHF | TGTGCCAGCAGCTTAAGCCCGCCCCAGCATTTT
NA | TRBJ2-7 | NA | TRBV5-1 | CASSYPGAYEQYF | TGCGCCAGCAGCTACCCAGGGGCGTACGAGCAGTACTTC
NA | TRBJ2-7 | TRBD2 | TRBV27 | CASSLLAGEIYEQYF | TGTGCCAGCAGTTTACTGGCGGGGGAGATCTACGAGCAGTACTTC
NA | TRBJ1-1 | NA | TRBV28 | CASSFPVLNTEAFF | TGTGCCAGCAGTTTCCCCGTGCTGAACACTGAAGCTTTCTTT
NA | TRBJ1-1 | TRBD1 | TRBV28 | CASRGQVAGLLAFF | TGTGCCAGCAGAGGACAGGTCGCCGGGCTGCTAGCTTTCTTT
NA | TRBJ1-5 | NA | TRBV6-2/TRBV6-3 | CASSYLNQPQHF | TGTGCCAGCAGTTACTTGAATCAGCCCCAGCATTTT
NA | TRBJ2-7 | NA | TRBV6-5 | CASSYSGLPYEQYF | TGTGCCAGCAGTTACTCTGGACTGCCATACGAGCAGTACTTC
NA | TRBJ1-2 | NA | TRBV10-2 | CASSGGQLYGYTF | TGCGCCAGCAGTGGCGGACAGCTTTATGGCTACACCTTC
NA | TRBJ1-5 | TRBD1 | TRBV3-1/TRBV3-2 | CASSSTGGLQPQHF | TGTGCCAGCAGCTCCACAGGGGGTCTTCAGCCCCAGCATTTT
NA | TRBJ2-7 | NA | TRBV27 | CASSYAGIGYEQYF | TGTGCCAGCAGTTATGCAGGGATTGGCTACGAGCAGTACTTC
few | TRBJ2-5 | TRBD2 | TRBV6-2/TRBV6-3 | CASSYRTRLETQYF | TGTGCCAGCAGTTATCGGACTAGACTGGAGACCCAGTACTTC
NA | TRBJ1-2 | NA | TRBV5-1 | CASSLSGFGYTF | TGCGCCAGCAGCTTGTCCGGGTTTGGCTACACCTTC
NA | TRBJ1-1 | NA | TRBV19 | CASSSTGFSVNTEAFF | TGTGCCAGTAGTAGTACAGGGTTCTCGGTGAACACTGAAGCTTTCTTT
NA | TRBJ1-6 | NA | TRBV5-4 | CASSLGTVPNSPLHF | TGTGCCAGCAGCTTGGGCACCGTACCTAATTCACCCCTCCACTTT
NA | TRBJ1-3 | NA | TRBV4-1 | CASSQVHGSSGNTIYF | TGCGCCAGCAGCCAAGTCCACGGTAGCTCTGGAAACACCATATATTTT
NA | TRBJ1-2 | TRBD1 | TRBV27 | CASSPGTGALSGYTF | TGTGCCAGCAGCCCCGGGACAGGGGCCTTGAGTGGCTACACCTTC
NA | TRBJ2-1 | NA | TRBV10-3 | CAISERKGPVNEQFF | TGTGCCATCAGTGAAAGGAAGGGACCCGTAAATGAGCAGTTCTTC
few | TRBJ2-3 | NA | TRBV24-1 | CATRKGGVSTDTQYF | TGTGCCACCAGGAAGGGCGGTGTGAGCACAGATACGCAGTATTTT
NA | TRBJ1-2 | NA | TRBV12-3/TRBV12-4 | CASKGDNYGYTF | TGTGCCAGCAAGGGGGATAACTATGGCTACACCTTC
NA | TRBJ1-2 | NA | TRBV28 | CASSLLSMGGNGYTF | TGTGCCAGCAGTTTATTATCTATGGGGGGCAATGGCTACACCTTC
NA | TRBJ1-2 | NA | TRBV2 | CASTTENYGYTF | TGTGCCAGCACTACAGAAAACTATGGCTACACCTTC
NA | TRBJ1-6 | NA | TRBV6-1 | CASSDSFPASPLHF | TGTGCCAGCAGTGATTCGTTTCCGGCTTCACCCCTCCACTTT